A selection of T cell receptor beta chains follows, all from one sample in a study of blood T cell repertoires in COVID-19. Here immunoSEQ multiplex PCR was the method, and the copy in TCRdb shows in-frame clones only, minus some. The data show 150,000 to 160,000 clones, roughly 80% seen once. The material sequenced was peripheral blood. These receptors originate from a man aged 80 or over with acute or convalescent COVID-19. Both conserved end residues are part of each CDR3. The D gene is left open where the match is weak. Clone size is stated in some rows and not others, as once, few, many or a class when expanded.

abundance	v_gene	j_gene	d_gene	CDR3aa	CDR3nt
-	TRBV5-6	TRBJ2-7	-	CASRSDRKNSYEQYF	TGTGCCAGCAGATCTGACAGGAAAAACTCCTACGAGCAGTACTTC
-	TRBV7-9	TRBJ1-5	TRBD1	CASSLGSGGNNQPQHF	TGTGCCAGCAGCTTAGGATCAGGGGGGAACAATCAGCCCCAGCATTTT
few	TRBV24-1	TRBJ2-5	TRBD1	CATSGLGAGGRETQYF	TGTGCCACCAGTGGGCTTGGGGCAGGGGGCCGAGAGACCCAGTACTTC
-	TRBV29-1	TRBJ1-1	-	CSVSQNTEAFF	TGCAGCGTTTCACAGAACACTGAAGCTTTCTTT
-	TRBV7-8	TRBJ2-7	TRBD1	CASSWGTGPYEQYF	TGTGCCAGCAGCTGGGGGACAGGGCCCTACGAGCAGTACTTC
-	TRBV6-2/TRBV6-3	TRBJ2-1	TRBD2	CASSQLAEGDEQFF	TGTGCCAGCAGTCAACTAGCGGAAGGGGATGAGCAGTTCTTC
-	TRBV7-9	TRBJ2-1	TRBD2	CASSSSGGGADEQFF	TGTGCCAGCAGCTCATCGGGCGGGGGGGCAGATGAGCAGTTCTTC
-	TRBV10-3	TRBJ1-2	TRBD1	CAISVQGVISYGYTF	TGTGCCATCAGTGTCCAGGGGGTAATCTCCTATGGCTACACCTTC
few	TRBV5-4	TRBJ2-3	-	CASSFRTGETDTQYF	TGTGCCAGCAGCTTCCGGACGGGGGAGACAGATACGCAGTATTTT
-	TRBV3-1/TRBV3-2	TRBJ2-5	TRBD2	CASSQFTSGQETQYF	TGTGCCAGCAGCCAGTTCACTAGCGGACAAGAGACCCAGTACTTC
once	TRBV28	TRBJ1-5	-	CASSREGEQPQHF	TGTGCCAGCAGCCGAGAAGGGGAACAGCCCCAGCATTTT
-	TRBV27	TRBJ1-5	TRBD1	CASSPGQGGNQPQHF	TGTGCCAGCAGTCCAGGACAGGGGGGGAATCAGCCCCAGCATTTT
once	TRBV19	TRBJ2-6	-	CASSKGLMISGANVLTF	TGTGCCAGTAGTAAGGGACTGATGATCTCTGGGGCCAACGTCCTGACTTTC
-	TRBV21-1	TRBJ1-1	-	CASTSEGGAWDTEAFF	TGTGCCAGCACCTCGGAGGGGGGGGCGTGGGACACTGAAGCTTTCTTT
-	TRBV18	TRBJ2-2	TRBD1	CASSPQTGGNTGELFF	TGTGCCAGCTCACCACAGACAGGGGGTAACACCGGGGAGCTGTTTTTT
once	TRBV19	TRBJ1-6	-	CASSTQSLETRPLHF	TGTGCCAGTAGTACCCAAAGTCTGGAGACCCGGCCCCTCCACTTT
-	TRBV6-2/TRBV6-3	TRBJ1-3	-	CASSHSETGVSGNTIYF	TGTGCCAGCAGCCACTCGGAGACAGGCGTCTCTGGAAACACCATATATTTT
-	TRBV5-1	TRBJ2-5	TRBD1	CASTSTGGLGKETQYF	TGCGCCAGCACATCGACAGGGGGCCTGGGGAAAGAGACCCAGTACTTC
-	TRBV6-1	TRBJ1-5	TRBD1	CASSDPGTGIRNQPQHF	TGTGCCAGCAGTGACCCCGGGACAGGGATCCGCAATCAGCCCCAGCATTTT
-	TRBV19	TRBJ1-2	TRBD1	CASSRDRGPGGYGYTF	TGTGCCAGTAGCAGGGACAGGGGCCCGGGGGGCTATGGCTACACCTTC
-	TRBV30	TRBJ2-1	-	CAWSVGGVGEQFF	TGTGCCTGGAGTGTAGGCGGGGTTGGTGAGCAGTTCTTC
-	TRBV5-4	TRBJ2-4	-	CASSPENIQYF	TGTGCCAGCAGCCCCGAAAACATTCAGTACTTC
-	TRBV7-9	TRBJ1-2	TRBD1	CASSLTGGVSYGYTF	TGTGCCAGCAGCTTAACAGGGGGCGTATCCTATGGCTACACCTTC
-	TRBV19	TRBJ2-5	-	CASSISGEETQYF	TGTGCCAGTAGTATCTCGGGGGAGGAGACCCAGTACTTC
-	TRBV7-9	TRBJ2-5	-	CASSGNEFRETQYF	TGTGCCAGCAGCGGCAATGAATTCAGAGAGACCCAGTACTTC
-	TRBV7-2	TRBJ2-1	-	CASTPSVAGVQFF	TGTGCCAGCACCCCGTCTGTGGCAGGGGTGCAGTTCTTC
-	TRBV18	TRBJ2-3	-	CASSPLPRGDTQYF	TGTGCCAGCTCACCTCTACCCCGCGGAGATACGCAGTATTTT
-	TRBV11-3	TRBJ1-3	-	CASSVGDGRNSGNTIYF	TGTGCCAGCAGCGTAGGTGATGGGAGAAACTCTGGAAACACCATATATTTT
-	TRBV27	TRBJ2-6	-	CASSPSVRGQSSGANVLTF	TGTGCCAGCAGCCCCTCCGTAAGGGGACAAAGCTCTGGGGCCAACGTCCTGACTTTC
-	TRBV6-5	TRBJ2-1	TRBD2	CASQNSGGSYNEQFF	TGTGCCAGCCAAAATAGCGGGGGCTCCTACAATGAGCAGTTCTTC
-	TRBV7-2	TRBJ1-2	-	CASSFGQGAFYGYTF	TGTGCCAGCAGCTTTGGCCAGGGCGCTTTCTATGGCTACACCTTC
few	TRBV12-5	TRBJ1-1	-	CASALNTEAFF	TGTGCTAGTGCCCTCAACACTGAAGCTTTCTTT
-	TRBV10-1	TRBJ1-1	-	CASSDQGGTEAFF	TGCGCCAGCAGTGATCAGGGAGGCACTGAAGCTTTCTTT
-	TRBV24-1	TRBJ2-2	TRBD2	CATSVSGGANTGELFF	TGTGCCACCAGTGTTAGCGGGGGGGCGAACACCGGGGAGCTGTTTTTT
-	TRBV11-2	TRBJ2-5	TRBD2	CASASRTGGETQYF	TGTGCCAGCGCATCCCGGACGGGGGGAGAGACCCAGTACTTC
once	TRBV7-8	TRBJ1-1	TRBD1	CASSLLTGAKNTEAFF	TGTGCCAGCAGCTTACTTACAGGGGCTAAGAACACTGAAGCTTTCTTT
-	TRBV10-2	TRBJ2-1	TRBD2	CASRGGVADEQFF	TGCGCCAGCAGGGGGGGGGTAGCGGATGAGCAGTTCTTC
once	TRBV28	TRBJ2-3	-	CASSLEGGTDTQYF	TGTGCCAGCAGCCTAGAGGGGGGCACAGATACGCAGTATTTT
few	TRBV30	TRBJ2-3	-	CAWSVRSTDTQYF	TGTGCCTGGAGTGTACGGAGCACAGATACGCAGTATTTT
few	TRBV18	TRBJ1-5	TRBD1	CASSPRTGGGQPQHF	TGTGCCAGCTCACCAAGGACAGGGGGCGGTCAGCCCCAGCATTTT
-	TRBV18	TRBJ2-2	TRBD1	CASSLAGQGAPNTGELFF	TGTGCCAGCTCTTTGGCGGGACAGGGGGCTCCGAACACCGGGGAGCTGTTTTTT
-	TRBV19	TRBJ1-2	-	CASSREISGSYGYTF	TGTGCCAGTAGTCGGGAAATTTCGGGCTCCTATGGCTACACCTTC
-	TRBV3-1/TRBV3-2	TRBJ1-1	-	CASSLSGKATEAFF	TGTGCCAGCAGCCTTTCAGGCAAGGCCACTGAAGCTTTCTTT
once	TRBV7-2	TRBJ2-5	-	CASSTPGQRETQYF	TGTGCCAGCAGTACTCCAGGGCAGAGAGAGACCCAGTACTTC
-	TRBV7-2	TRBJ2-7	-	CASSSRRGYEQYF	TGTGCCAGCAGCAGCAGAAGGGGGTACGAGCAGTACTTC